The clone carrying this T cell receptor (beta chain) was detected ten times or more. The authors prepared the TCRbeta library with unique molecular identifiers. TCRdb reprocessed the PCR reads with MiXCR, giving one entry per CDR3 protein. The table lists 200,000 to 250,000 distinct CDR3 sequences, around 12% of them singletons. This sample was taken from a study of T-cell reconstitution after alpha-beta-depleted transplantation in children. The ends lost 3 bases at V and 1 base at J; junction bases unmatched: 13. The CDR3 spans 18 residues. Germline loops: CDR1 LGHNA, CDR2 YNFKEQ. This chain connects TRBV4-2 to TRBJ2-7; 9 bases line up with TRBD2. The source is a human donor who donated a stem cell graft to a child with acute lymphoblastic leukemia. This specimen consisted of PBMCs from the stem cell graft donor, obtained from the stem cell graft. CDR3 protein: CASSHPWREGIRSYEQYF. The CDR3 coding sequence is TGTGCCAGCAGCCACCCATGGCGGGAGGGTATCCGGTCCTACGAGCAGTACTTC.